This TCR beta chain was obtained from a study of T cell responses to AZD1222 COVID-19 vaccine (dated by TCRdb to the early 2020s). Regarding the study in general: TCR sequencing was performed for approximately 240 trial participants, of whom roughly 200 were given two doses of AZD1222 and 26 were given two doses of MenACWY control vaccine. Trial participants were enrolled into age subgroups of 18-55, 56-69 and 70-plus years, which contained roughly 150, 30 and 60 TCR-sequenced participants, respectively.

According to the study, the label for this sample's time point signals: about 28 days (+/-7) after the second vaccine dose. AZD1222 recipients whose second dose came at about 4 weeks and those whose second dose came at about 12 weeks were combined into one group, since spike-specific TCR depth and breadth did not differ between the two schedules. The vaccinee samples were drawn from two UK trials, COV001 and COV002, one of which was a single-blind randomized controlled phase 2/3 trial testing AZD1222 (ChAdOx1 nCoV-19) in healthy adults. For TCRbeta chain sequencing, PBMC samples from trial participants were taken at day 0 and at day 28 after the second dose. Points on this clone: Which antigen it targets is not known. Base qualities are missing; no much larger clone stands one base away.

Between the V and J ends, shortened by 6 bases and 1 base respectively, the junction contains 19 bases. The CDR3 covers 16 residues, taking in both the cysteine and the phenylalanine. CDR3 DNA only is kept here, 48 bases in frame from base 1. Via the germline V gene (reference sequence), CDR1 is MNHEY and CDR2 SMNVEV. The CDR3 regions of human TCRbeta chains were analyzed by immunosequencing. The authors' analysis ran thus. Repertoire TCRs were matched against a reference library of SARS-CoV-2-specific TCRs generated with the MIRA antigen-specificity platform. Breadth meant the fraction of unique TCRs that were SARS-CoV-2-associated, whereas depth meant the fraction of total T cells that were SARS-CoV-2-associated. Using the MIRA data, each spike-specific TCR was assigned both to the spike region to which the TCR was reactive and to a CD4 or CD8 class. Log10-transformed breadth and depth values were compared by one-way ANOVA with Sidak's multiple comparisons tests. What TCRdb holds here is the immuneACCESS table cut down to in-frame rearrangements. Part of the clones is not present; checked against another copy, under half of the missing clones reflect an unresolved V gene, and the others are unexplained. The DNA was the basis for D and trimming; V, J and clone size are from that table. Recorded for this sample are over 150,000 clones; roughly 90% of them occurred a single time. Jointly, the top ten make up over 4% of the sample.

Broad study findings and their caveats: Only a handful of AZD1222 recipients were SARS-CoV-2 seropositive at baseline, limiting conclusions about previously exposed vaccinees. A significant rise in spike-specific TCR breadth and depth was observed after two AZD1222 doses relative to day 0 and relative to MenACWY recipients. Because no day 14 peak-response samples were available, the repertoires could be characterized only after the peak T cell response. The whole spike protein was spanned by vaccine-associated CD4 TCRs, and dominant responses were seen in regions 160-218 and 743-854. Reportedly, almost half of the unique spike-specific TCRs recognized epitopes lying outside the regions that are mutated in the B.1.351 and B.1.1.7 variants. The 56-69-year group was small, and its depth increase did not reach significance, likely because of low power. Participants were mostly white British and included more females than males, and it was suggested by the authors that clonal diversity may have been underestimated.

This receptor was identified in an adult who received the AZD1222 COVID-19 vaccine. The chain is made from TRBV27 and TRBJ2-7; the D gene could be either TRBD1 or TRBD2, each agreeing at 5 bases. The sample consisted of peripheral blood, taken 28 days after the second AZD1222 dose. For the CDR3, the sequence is CASSQLGAGGSYEQYF. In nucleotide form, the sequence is TGTGCCAGCAGCCAACTTGGGGCAGGAGGATCCTACGAGCAGTACTTC.